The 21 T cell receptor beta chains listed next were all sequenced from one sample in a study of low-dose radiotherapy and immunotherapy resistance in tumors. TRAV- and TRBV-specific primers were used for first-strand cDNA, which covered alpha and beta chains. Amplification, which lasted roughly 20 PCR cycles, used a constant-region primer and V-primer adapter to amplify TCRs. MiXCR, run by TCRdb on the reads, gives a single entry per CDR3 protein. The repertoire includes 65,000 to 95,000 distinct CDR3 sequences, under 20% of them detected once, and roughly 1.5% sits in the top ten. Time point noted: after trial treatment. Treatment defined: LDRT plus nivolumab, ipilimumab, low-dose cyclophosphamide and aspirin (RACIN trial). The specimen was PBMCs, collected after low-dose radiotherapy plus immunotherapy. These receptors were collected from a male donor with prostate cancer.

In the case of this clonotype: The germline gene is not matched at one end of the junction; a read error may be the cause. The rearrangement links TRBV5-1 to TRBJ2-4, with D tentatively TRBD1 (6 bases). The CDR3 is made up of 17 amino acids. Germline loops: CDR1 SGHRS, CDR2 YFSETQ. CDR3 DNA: TGTGCCAGCAGCTTCGGACAGCCTCCTTTAGCCAAAAAAATTCAGTACTTC. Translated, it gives CASSFGQPPLAKKIQYF. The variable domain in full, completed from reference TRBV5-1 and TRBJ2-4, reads KAGVTQTPRYLIKTRGQQVTLSCSPISGHRSVSWYQQTPGQGLQFLFEYFSETQRNKGNFPGRFSGRQFSNSRSEMNVSTLELGDSALYLCASSFGQPPLAKKIQYFGAGTRLSVL.

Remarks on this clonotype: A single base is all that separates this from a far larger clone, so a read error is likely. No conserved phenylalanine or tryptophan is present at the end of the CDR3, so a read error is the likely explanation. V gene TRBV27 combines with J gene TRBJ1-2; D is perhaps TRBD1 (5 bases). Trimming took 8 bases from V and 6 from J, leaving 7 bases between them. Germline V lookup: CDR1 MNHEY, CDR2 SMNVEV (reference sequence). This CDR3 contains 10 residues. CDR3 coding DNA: TGTGCCAGCTCGGGACATGGCTACACCTCC. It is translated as CASSGHGYTS.

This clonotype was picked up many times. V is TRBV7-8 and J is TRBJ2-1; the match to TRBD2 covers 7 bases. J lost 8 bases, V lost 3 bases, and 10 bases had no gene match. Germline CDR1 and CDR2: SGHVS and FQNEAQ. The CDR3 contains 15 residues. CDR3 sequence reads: CASSFLAGAKDEQFF. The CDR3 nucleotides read TGTGCCAGCAGCTTTTTGGCGGGAGCTAAGGATGAGCAGTTCTTC.

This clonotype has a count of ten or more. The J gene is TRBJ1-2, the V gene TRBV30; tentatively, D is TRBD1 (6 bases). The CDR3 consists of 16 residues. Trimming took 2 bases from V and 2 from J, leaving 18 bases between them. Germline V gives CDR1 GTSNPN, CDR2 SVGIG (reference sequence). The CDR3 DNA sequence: TGTGCCTGGAGTAGACTCACTGGGACAACCAACTATGGCTACACCTTC. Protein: CAWSRLTGTTNYGYTF.

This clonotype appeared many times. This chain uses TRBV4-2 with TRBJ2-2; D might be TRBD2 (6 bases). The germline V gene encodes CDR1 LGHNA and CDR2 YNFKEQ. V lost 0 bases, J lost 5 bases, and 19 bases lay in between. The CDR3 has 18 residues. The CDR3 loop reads CASSQETTWTGLTGELFF. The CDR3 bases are TGTGCCAGCAGCCAAGAGACTACGTGGACGGGACTGACCGGGGAGCTGTTTTTT.

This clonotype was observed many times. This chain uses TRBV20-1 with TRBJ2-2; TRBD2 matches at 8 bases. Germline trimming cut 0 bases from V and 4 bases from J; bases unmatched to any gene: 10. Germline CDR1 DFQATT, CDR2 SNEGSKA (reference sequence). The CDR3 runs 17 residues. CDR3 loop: CSARDPSRAGVTGELFF. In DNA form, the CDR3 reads TGCAGTGCTAGAGATCCTTCGAGAGCGGGAGTCACCGGGGAGCTGTTTTTT.

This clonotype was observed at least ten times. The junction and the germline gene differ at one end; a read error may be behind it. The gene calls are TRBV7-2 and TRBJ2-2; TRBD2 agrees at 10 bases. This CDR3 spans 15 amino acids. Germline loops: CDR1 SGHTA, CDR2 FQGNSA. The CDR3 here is CASSIAGGNTGELFF. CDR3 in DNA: TGTGCCAGCAGCATAGCGGGGGGGAACACCGGGGAGCTGTTTTTT.

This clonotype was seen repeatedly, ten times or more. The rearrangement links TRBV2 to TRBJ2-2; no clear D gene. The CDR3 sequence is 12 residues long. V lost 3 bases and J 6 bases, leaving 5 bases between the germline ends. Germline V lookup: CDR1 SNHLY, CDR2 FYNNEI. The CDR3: CASSEVAGELFF. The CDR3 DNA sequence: TGTGCCAGCAGTGAGGTCGCCGGGGAGCTGTTTTTT.

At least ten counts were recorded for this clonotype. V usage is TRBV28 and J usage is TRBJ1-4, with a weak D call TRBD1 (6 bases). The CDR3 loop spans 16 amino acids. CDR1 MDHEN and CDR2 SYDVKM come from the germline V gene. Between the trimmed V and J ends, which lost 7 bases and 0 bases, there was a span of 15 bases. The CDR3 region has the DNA TGTGCCAGCACCCTGACAGGCCTTGCAACTAATGAAAAACTGTTTTTT. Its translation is CASTLTGLATNEKLFF.

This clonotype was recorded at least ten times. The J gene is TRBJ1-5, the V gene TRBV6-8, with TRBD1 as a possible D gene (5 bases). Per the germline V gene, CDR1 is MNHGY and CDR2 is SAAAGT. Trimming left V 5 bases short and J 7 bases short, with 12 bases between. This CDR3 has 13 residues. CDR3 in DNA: TGTGCCAGCAGTGAAGCGGGGACCCAGCCCCAGCATTTT. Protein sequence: CASSEAGTQPQHF.

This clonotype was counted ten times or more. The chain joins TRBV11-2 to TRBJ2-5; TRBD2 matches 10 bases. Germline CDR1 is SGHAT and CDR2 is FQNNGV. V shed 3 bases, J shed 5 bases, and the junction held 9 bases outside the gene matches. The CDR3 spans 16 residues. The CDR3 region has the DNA TGTGCCAGCAGCTTGGATGCTAGCGGGAGCCGGGAGACCCAGTACTTC. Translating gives CASSLDASGSRETQYF.

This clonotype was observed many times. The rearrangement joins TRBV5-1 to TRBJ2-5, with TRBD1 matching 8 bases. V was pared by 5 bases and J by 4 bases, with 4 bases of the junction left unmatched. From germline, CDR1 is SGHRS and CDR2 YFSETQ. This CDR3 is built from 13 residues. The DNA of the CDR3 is TGCGCCAGCAGTTCCGGACAGGGAGAGACCCAGTACTTC. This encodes CASSSGQGETQYF.

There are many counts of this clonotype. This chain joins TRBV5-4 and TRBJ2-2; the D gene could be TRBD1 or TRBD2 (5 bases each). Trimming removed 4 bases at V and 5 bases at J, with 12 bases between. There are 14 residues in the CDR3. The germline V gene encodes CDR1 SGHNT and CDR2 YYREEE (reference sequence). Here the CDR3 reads CASSRGAETGELFF. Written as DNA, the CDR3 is TGTGCCAGCAGCCGAGGGGCCGAGACCGGGGAGCTGTTTTTT.

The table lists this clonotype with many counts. The DNA of the CDR3 is TGCAGTGCCCGGACAGACCCAAACATTCAGTACTTC. Translated, it gives CSARTDPNIQYF. The gene calls are TRBV20-1 and TRBJ2-4; the D gene is possibly TRBD1 (6 bases). Germline lookup yields CDR1 DFQATT and CDR2 SNEGSKA (reference sequence). The CDR3 covers 12 residues. V dropped 6 bases and J dropped 6 bases, with 12 bases sitting between them.

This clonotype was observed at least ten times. The CDR3 DNA sequence: TGTGCCAGCGGGGACACCAATCAGCCCCAGCATTTT. It yields the protein CASGDTNQPQHF. This rearrangement joins TRBV7-9 to TRBJ1-5; TRBD1 might be the D (6 bases). Per germline, CDR1 SEHNR and CDR2 FQNEAQ (reference sequence). The CDR3 spans 12 residues. Trimming cost V 8 bases and J 3 bases, with 8 bases left between them.

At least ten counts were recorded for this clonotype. The CDR3 DNA follows: TGTGCCAGCAGTATAACGGCCGGGACAGGCCCCCCGTACTTC. It encodes CASSITAGTGPPYF. The chain carries TRBV12-3 or TRBV12-4 and TRBJ2-5, with 8 bases identical to TRBD1. CDR3 length: 14 amino acids. V trimming: 5 bases; J trimming: 13 bases; junction bases outside the gene matches: 15.

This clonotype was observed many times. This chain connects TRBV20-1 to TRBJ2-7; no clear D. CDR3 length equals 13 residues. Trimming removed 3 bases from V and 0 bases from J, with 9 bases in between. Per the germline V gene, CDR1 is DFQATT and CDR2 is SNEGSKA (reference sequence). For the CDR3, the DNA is TGCAGTGCTAGTCAACAGACCTCCTACGAGCAGTACTTC. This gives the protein CSASQQTSYEQYF.

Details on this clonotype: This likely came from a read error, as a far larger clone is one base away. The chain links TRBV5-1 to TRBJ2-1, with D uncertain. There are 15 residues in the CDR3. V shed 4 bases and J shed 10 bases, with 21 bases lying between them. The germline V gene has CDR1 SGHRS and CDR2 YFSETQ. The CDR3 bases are TGCGCCAGCAGCCCCCAGATGTCTCCTGTGGGCGAGCAGTTCTTC. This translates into CASSPQMSPVGEQFF.

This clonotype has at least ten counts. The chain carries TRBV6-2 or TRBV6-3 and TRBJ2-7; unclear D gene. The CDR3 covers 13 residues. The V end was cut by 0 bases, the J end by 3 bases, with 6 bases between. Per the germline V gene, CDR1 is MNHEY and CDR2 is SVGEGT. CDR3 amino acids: CASSYSTVYEQYF. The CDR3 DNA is TGTGCCAGCAGTTACTCGACGGTCTACGAGCAGTACTTC.

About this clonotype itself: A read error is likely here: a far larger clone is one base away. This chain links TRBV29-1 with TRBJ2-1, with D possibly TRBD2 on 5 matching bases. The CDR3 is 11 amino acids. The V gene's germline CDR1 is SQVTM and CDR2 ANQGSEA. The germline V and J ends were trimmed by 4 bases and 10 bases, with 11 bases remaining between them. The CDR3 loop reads CSVGEIPEQFF. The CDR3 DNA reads TGCAGCGTTGGGGAGATTCCCGAGCAGTTCTTC.

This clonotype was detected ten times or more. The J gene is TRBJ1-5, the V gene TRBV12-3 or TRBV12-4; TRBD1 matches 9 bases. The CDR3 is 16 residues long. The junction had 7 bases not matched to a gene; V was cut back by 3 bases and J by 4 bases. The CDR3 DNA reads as TGTGCCAGCAGTTTCACAGGGGGCCGAGGGAATCAGCCCCAGCATTTT. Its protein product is CASSFTGGRGNQPQHF.